The 24 T cell receptor beta chains presented below share a single source sample, sequenced in a study of T cells in Graves' hyperthyroidism and ophthalmopathy. Authors of the study amplified TCR beta CDR3 regions from RNA transcripts. The HTBI primer set was used in a first-round RT-PCR of the TCR CDR3. TCRdb called the multiplex PCR reads again in MiXCR, with one record for every CDR3 protein. The sample lists roughly 240,000 distinct CDR3 sequences; approximately 24% were seen once. The sample consisted of blood. These receptors originate from a middle-aged woman with Graves' ophthalmopathy.

This clonotype was observed many times. This sequence joins TRBV20-1 and TRBJ2-7; D is unclear. Trimming left V 6 bases short and J 6 bases short, with 15 bases between. This CDR3 spans 12 amino acids. The V gene's germline CDR1 is DFQATT and CDR2 SNEGSKA (reference sequence). The DNA of the CDR3 is TGCAGTGCGAGACCAAGGGATCTCGAGCAGTACTTC. Its translation: CSARPRDLEQYF.

This clonotype showed up many times. The gene calls are TRBV5-1 and TRBJ2-5, with 8 bases lining up with TRBD2. Unmatched junction bases numbered 5, after V lost 0 bases and J lost 4 bases. The V gene's germline CDR1 is SGHRS and CDR2 YFSETQ. CDR3 length: 15 residues. CDR3 sequence (DNA): TGCGCCAGCAGCTTGGCGGGAGGGGCCCCAGAGACCCAGTACTTC. Translated: CASSLAGGAPETQYF.

On this clonotype: A read error may explain this, as a much larger clone is one base away. This sequence joins TRBV28 and TRBJ1-6, with a weak D call TRBD1 (5 bases). Germline CDR1 and CDR2: MDHEN and SYDVKM. The CDR3 covers 13 residues. In nucleotides, the CDR3 is TGTACCAGCCTGGGGGGGTATAATTCACCCCTCCACTTT. As protein: CTSLGGYNSPLHF. Supplemented by reference TRBV28 and TRBJ1-6, the full variable domain reads DVKVTQSSRYLVKRTGEKVFLECVQDMDHENMFWYRQDPGLGLRLIYFSYDVKMKEKGDIPEGYSVSREKKERFSLILESASTNQTSMYLCTSLGGYNSPLHFGNGTRLTVT.

This clonotype occurred many times. The V call is TRBV2, the J call TRBJ1-6; D is unclear. The CDR3 contains 13 residues. Germline V gives CDR1 SNHLY, CDR2 FYNNEI. V shed 4 bases and J shed 7 bases, with 8 bases lying between them. The CDR3: CASSGAANSPLHF. The CDR3 DNA follows: TGTGCCAGCAGTGGAGCGGCCAATTCACCCCTCCACTTT.

This clonotype was recorded at least ten times. The rearrangement links TRBV7-2 to TRBJ1-2; D uncertain. The CDR3 runs to 12 residues. V was clipped by 5 bases and J by 2 bases, with 6 bases between them. In germline, CDR1 is SGHTA, CDR2 FQGNSA. CDR3 sequence (DNA): TGTGCCAGCAGCCTTCAGAACTATGGCTACACCTTC. Its translation is CASSLQNYGYTF.

This clonotype was detected ten times or more. The J gene is TRBJ2-7, the V gene TRBV20-1; D assignment may be TRBD1 or TRBD2 (5 bases each). Trimming removed 0 bases from V and 4 bases from J, with 16 bases in between. The germline V gene encodes CDR1 DFQATT and CDR2 SNEGSKA (reference sequence). The CDR3 extends over 15 amino acids. This chain's CDR3 is CSARDLRGTQYEQYF. CDR3 nucleotide sequence: TGCAGTGCTAGAGATCTTCGTGGGACCCAATACGAGCAGTACTTC.

This clonotype was seen many times. This sequence joins TRBV29-1 and TRBJ2-2; D ambiguous. Germline V gives CDR1 SQVTM, CDR2 ANQGSEA. This CDR3 region has 11 residues. The V gene lost 4 bases and the J gene lost 6 bases, with 6 bases spanning the gap. The CDR3 region is CSVGASGELFF. The CDR3 nucleotides read TGCAGCGTTGGGGCGTCCGGGGAGCTGTTTTTT.

The chain carries TRBV19 and TRBJ1-3; D is uncertain. Germline V CDR1 and CDR2: LNHDA, SQIVND (reference sequence). This CDR3 has 15 residues. Trimming left V 2 bases short and J 1 base short, with 9 bases between. The CDR3 sequence: CASSIRTVSGNTIYF. DNA of the CDR3: TGTGCCAGTAGTATAAGGACCGTGTCTGGAAACACCATATATTTT.

In its sample, this clonotype was seen many times. This chain links TRBV12-3 or TRBV12-4 with TRBJ2-3; D might be TRBD1 or TRBD2, each matching 5 bases. V lost 3 bases and J 0 bases, leaving 10 bases between the germline ends. The CDR3 extends over 15 amino acids. The CDR3 nucleotides read TGTGCCAGCAGTTTCGGTCGGGGCAGCACAGATACGCAGTATTTT. This encodes CASSFGRGSTDTQYF.

As to this clonotype: This may be a read error, as it is one base from a much larger clone. This chain joins TRBV27 and TRBJ1-2, with D perhaps matching TRBD1 (5 bases). Trimming removed 5 bases at V and 3 bases at J, with 13 bases between. Germline V gene lookup returns CDR1 MNHEY and CDR2 SMNVEV (reference sequence). The CDR3 covers 14 residues. The CDR3 reads CASSLAGEYYGYTF. In DNA, the CDR3 is TGTGCCAGCAGTCTAGCGGGGGAATACTATGGCTACACCTTC.

V gene TRBV6-1 combines with J gene TRBJ1-2, with D unresolved. CDR3 length: 14 amino acids. Germline V gene lookup returns CDR1 MNHNS and CDR2 SASEGT. The V end was cut by 6 bases, the J end by 4 bases, with 15 bases between. This chain's CDR3 is CASRAIFTFYGYTF. The CDR3 DNA reads as TGTGCCAGCAGGGCCATTTTCACGTTCTATGGCTACACCTTC.

This clonotype has a count of ten or more. V is TRBV15 and J is TRBJ2-1; D is unresolved. Germline CDR1 and CDR2: LNHNV and YYDKDF (reference sequence). The CDR3 loop spans 12 amino acids. V was shortened by 0 bases and J by 8 bases, with 5 bases between the two germline ends. For the CDR3, the DNA is TGTGCCACCAGCAGAGATACACATGAGCAGTTCTTC. This codes for CATSRDTHEQFF.

This clonotype was observed a handful of times. The V gene is TRBV5-1, the J gene TRBJ2-7; D is possibly TRBD1 or TRBD2 (5 bases each). Trimming cost V 7 bases and J 6 bases, with 20 bases left between them. The CDR3 runs 14 residues. In germline, CDR1 is SGHRS, CDR2 YFSETQ. This chain's CDR3 is CASHGEGKGGEQYF. DNA of the CDR3: TGCGCCAGCCACGGAGAGGGGAAGGGTGGCGAGCAGTACTTC.

This chain connects TRBV20-1 to TRBJ2-5, with 8 bases lining up with TRBD2. J gave up 5 bases and V 6 bases, and 11 bases lay outside the gene matches. Germline CDR1 and CDR2: DFQATT and SNEGSKA (reference sequence). CDR3 length equals 14 residues. Written as DNA, the CDR3 is TGCAGTGCACGCCTAGCGGGCCCTAGGGAGACCCAGTACTTC. Amino acids: CSARLAGPRETQYF.

In its sample, this clonotype was seen many times. The chain joins TRBV5-1 to TRBJ1-1; no firm D call. This CDR3 comprises 14 residues. Germline V gives CDR1 SGHRS, CDR2 YFSETQ. V dropped 0 bases and J dropped 0 bases, with 6 bases sitting between them. The CDR3 coding sequence is TGCGCCAGCAGCTTGGCCAAAATGAACACTGAAGCTTTCTTT. Residues: CASSLAKMNTEAFF.

This clonotype was picked up many times. The chain uses TRBV5-1 and TRBJ2-7; the D gene is possibly TRBD2 (7 bases). The CDR3 has 14 residues. Trimming shortened V by 6 bases and J by 0 bases, and 13 bases separated the two germline ends. Germline V lookup: CDR1 SGHRS, CDR2 YFSETQ. CDR3 nucleotides: TGCGCCAGCACTGGGGGGGGCCCCTCCTACGAGCAGTACTTC. Its translation is CASTGGGPSYEQYF. Full variable domain (missing parts from reference TRBV5-1 and TRBJ2-7): KAGVTQTPRYLIKTRGQQVTLSCSPISGHRSVSWYQQTPGQGLQFLFEYFSETQRNKGNFPGRFSGRQFSNSRSEMNVSTLELGDSALYLCASTGGGPSYEQYFGPGTRLTVT.

This clonotype was counted at least ten times. The rearrangement uses TRBV6-1 and TRBJ2-1, with 11 bases identical to TRBD2. This CDR3 has 19 residues. Unmatched junction bases numbered 19, after V lost 0 bases and J lost 12 bases. Germline V gene lookup returns CDR1 MNHNS and CDR2 SASEGT. The CDR3 nucleotides are TGTGCCAGCAGTGAAGCGCTTCTTATGGGACTAGCGGATCTCCACCGGCAGTTCTTC. Translated, it gives CASSEALLMGLADLHRQFF.

J is TRBJ1-1 and V is TRBV19, with a weak D call TRBD1 (5 bases). Trimming pared 4 bases from V and 5 bases from J, leaving 17 bases between. The length of the CDR3 is 15 residues. CDR1 and CDR2 (germline): LNHDA, SQIVND (reference sequence). CDR3 sequence (DNA): TGTGCCAGTAGTACCCGTAGGGACCGTGGGACTGAAGCTTTCTTT. It encodes CASSTRRDRGTEAFF.

At least ten counts were recorded for this clonotype. The J gene is TRBJ2-7, the V gene TRBV6-5, with D unclear. Trimming took 3 bases from V and 3 from J, leaving 9 bases between them. The CDR3 runs to 13 residues. Germline CDR1 reads MNHEY; CDR2 reads SVGAGI. CDR3 nucleotides: TGTGCCAGCAGTTATGCCCTCTTCTACGAGCAGTACTTC. Amino acid sequence: CASSYALFYEQYF.

This clonotype has a count of ten or more. V is TRBV19 and J is TRBJ2-7; tentatively, D is TRBD2 (6 bases). V was cut by 3 bases and J by 0 bases, with 12 bases left in between. This CDR3 has 15 amino acids. Germline-derived CDR1 and CDR2 are LNHDA and SQIVND (reference sequence). The CDR3 DNA follows: TGTGCCAGTAGTATGGGAGGATTGAGCTCCTACGAGCAGTACTTC. Translated, it gives CASSMGGLSSYEQYF.

This clonotype was recorded many times. This chain connects TRBV4-1 to TRBJ1-2; 9 bases line up with TRBD1. This CDR3 is 14 amino acids long. CDR1 is MGHRA, CDR2 YSYEKL, per germline. The ends lost 6 bases at V and 4 bases at J; junction bases unmatched: 6. DNA for the CDR3: TGCGCCAGCAGACCCGGGACAGGGATCTATGGCTACACCTTC. Its protein is CASRPGTGIYGYTF.

The rearrangement uses TRBV28 and TRBJ2-7; possible D gene TRBD2, 6 bases. Trimming took off 3 bases at V and 6 bases at J, with 12 bases between the two ends. The CDR3 spans 13 residues. Germline assignment: CDR1 MDHEN and CDR2 SYDVKM. For the CDR3, the DNA is TGTGCCAGCAGTTTGGGGACTGACTTCGAGCAGTACTTC. This gives the protein CASSLGTDFEQYF.

This clonotype was counted many times. V usage is TRBV6-2 or TRBV6-3 and J usage is TRBJ2-5; TRBD2 agrees at 10 bases. This CDR3 is 15 amino acids long. Germline lookup yields CDR1 MNHEY and CDR2 SVGEGT. Trimming cost V 6 bases and J 6 bases; bases outside gene matches: 10. CDR3 DNA: TGTGCCAGCAGCTACATGAGCGGGAGGGGTAAGACCCAGTACTTC. Protein product: CASSYMSGRGKTQYF.

Ten or more counts support this clonotype. This chain uses TRBV7-9 with TRBJ2-7; 7 bases line up with TRBD1. This CDR3 spans 12 amino acids. Germline lookup yields CDR1 SEHNR and CDR2 FQNEAQ (reference sequence). Trimming took 5 bases from V and 6 from J; bases not matched to a gene: 4. CDR3 residues: CASSRQGAEQYF. CDR3 sequence (DNA): TGTGCCAGCAGCCGACAGGGAGCCGAGCAGTACTTC.